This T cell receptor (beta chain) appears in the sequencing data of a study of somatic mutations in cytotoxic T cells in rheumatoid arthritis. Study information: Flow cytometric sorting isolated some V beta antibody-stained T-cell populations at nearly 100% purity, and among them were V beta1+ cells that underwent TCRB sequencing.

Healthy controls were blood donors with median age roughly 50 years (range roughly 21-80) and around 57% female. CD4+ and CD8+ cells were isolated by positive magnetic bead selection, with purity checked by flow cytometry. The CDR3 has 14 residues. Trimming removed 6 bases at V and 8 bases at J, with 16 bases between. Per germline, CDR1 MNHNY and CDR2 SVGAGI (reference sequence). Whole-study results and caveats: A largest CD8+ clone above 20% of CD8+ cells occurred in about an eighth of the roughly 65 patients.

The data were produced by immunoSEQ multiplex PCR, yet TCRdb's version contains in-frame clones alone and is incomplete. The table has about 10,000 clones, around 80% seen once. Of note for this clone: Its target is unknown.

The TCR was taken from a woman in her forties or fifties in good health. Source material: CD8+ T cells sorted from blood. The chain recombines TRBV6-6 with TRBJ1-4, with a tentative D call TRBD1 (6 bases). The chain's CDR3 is CASSLVGGGEKLFF. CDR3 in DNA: TGTGCCAGCAGCCTTGTGGGGGGGGGCGAAAAACTGTTTTTT.